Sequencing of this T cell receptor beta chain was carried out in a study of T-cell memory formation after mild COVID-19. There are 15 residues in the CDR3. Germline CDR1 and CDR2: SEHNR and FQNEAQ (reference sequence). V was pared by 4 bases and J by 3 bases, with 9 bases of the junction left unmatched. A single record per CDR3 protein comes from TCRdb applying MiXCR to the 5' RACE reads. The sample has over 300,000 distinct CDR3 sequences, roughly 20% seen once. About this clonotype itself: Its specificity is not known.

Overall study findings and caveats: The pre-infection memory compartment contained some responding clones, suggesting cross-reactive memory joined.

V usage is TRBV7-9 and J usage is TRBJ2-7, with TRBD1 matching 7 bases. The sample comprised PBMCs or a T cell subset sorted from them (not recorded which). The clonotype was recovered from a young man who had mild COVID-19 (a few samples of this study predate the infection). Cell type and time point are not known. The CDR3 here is CASSSDRVPLYEQYF. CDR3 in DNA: TGTGCCAGCAGCTCCGACAGGGTTCCCCTCTACGAGCAGTACTTC.